A single sample gave rise to the 26 T cell receptor beta chains below, sequenced in a study of tumor and adjacent non-tumor tissue in lung cancer. The template was RNA from unsorted bulk tissue. TCRbeta libraries were built with three rounds of nested PCR, modified from ARM-PCR. TCRdb used MiXCR to reprocess the multiplex PCR reads, holding one entry per CDR3 protein. The top ten hold 25% of the sample, which has 200,000 or so distinct CDR3 sequences, over 55% seen once. The sequencing sample was made of lung tumor tissue. Source of these receptors: a man in his sixties with non-small cell lung cancer.

Concerning this clonotype: Given the absence of the conserved phenylalanine or tryptophan at the CDR3 end, a read error is likely. The chain has TRBV20-1 and TRBJ1-6, with D perhaps matching TRBD1 (6 bases). In germline, CDR1 is DFQATT, CDR2 SNEGSKA (reference sequence). The CDR3 is made up of 16 amino acids. For the CDR3, the DNA is TGCAGTACTAGAATCCCGGGACCCAGGGGTAATTCACCCCTCCACATT. Translation gives CSTRIPGPRGNSPLHI.

This chain joins TRBV10-1 and TRBJ2-1, with 7 bases that match TRBD1. The CDR3 spans 15 residues. Looked up from germline, CDR1 is WNHNN and CDR2 is SYGVQD (reference sequence). The trim removed 1 base at V and 8 bases at J, leaving 8 bases unmatched. The CDR3 bases are TGCGCCAGCAGTGAGTATGACAGGGATCGGGATGAGCAGTTCTTC. Encoded protein: CASSEYDRDRDEQFF.

The chain recombines TRBV6-5 with TRBJ2-1; the D gene is possibly TRBD2 (5 bases). From germline, CDR1 is MNHEY and CDR2 SVGAGI. Trimming stripped 4 bases from V and 8 bases from J, with 15 bases between. The CDR3 consists of 14 residues. The CDR3 loop is CASSSDSPPYEQFF. The CDR3 DNA sequence: TGTGCCAGCAGTTCGGACTCCCCCCCTTATGAGCAGTTCTTC.

The rearrangement uses TRBV11-1 and TRBJ1-4, with D possibly TRBD1 on 5 matching bases. Trimming took 8 bases from V and 4 from J, leaving 11 bases between them. The germline V gene encodes CDR1 SGHAT and CDR2 FQDESV (reference sequence). The CDR3 consists of 13 residues. The DNA of the CDR3 is TGTGCCAGCTCGGGACGAGATAATGAAAAACTGTTTTTT. Its protein product is CASSGRDNEKLFF.

A remark on this clonotype: The junction departs from the called germline gene at one end, perhaps through a read error. The chain is built from TRBV20-1 and TRBJ2-6; 10 nucleotides agree with TRBD2. The CDR3 runs 17 residues. CDR1 and CDR2 from the germline V gene are DFQATT and SNEGSKA (reference sequence). For the CDR3, the DNA is TGCAATGCTAGAATACTAGCGGGGAATACTGGGGCCAACATCCTGACTTTC. Translating gives CNARILAGNTGANILTF.

With respect to this clonotype: Compared with germline, one end of the junction differs, possibly owing to a read error. The V call is TRBV12-3 or TRBV12-4, the J call TRBJ2-7, with D possibly matching TRBD2 (5 bases). The CDR3 loop spans 16 amino acids. CDR3 sequence (DNA): TGTGCCAGCAGTTTGTCCTCCGGGTCGGGGATGTACGAGGAGTACTTC. Its protein product is CASSLSSGSGMYEEYF.

Worth noting for this clonotype: This clone may be a read error of a much larger clone one base away. J is TRBJ2-7 and V is TRBV6-6; D ambiguous. V dropped 2 bases and J dropped 2 bases, with 7 bases sitting between them. The CDR3 is 13 residues long. Germline V gives CDR1 MNHNY, CDR2 SVGAGI (reference sequence). CDR3 coding DNA: TGTGCCAGCAGTTACCTGGCCACCTACGAGCAGTACTTC. The encoded protein is CASSYLATYEQYF.

This chain links TRBV29-1 with TRBJ2-3; possibly TRBD2 for D (5 bases). Trimming cost V 4 bases and J 3 bases, with 17 bases left between them. The CDR3 extends over 15 amino acids. The V gene's germline CDR1 is SQVTM and CDR2 ANQGSEA. The CDR3 region is CSVVIHARGTDTQYF. CDR3 coding DNA: TGCAGCGTTGTAATTCATGCGAGAGGGACAGATACGCAGTATTTT.

A word on this clonotype: This may come from a read error, since a much larger clone is one base off. The chain joins TRBV4-3 to TRBJ2-7, with D maybe TRBD1 (6 bases). The CDR3 length is 16 residues. The V gene's germline CDR1 is LGHNA and CDR2 YSLEER. The CDR3 nucleotides read TGCGCCAGCAGCCAAGAGTATCCAGGGGCGACCTACGGGCAGTACTTC. It is translated as CASSQEYPGATYGQYF.

The CDR3 sequence: CAWRGQVNTEAFF. The CDR3, as DNA: TGTGCCTGGAGAGGGCAGGTCAACACTGAAGCTTTCTTT. V and J are TRBV30 and TRBJ1-1; D gene unclear. CDR3 length: 13 residues. The germline V gene has CDR1 GTSNPN and CDR2 SVGIG (reference sequence). Deletions cut 3 bases from V and 2 bases from J, with 10 bases between.

Points on this clonotype: Given a much more abundant clone one base away, this may be a read error. The chain employs TRBV29-1 and TRBJ2-2; D gene ambiguous. The V end lost 5 bases, the J end lost 3 bases, and 13 bases lay between the germline ends. Per germline, CDR1 SQVTM and CDR2 ANQGSEA. The CDR3 has 14 residues. Here the CDR3 reads CSVTEIGHTGELFF. CDR3 sequence (DNA): TGCAGCGTTACAGAGATAGGGCACACCGGGGAGCTGTTTTTT.

CDR3 bases: TGTGCCACCAGTGATGGGACGGAGGACTATGGCTACACCTTC. Residues: CATSDGTEDYGYTF. The chain couples TRBV24-1 to TRBJ1-2, with a possible D match to TRBD1 (5 bases). The germline V and J ends were trimmed by 3 bases and 3 bases, with 10 bases remaining between them. This CDR3 contains 14 residues. The germline V gene encodes CDR1 KGHDR and CDR2 SFDVKD.

As regards this clonotype: A read error may explain this, as a much larger clone is one base away. The chain uses TRBV6-2 or TRBV6-3 and TRBJ2-5; perhaps D is TRBD1 or TRBD2 (5 bases each). Germline CDR1 reads MNHEY; CDR2 reads SVGEGT. This CDR3 has 15 residues. CDR3 nucleotides: TGTGCCAGCAGTTTCGGGACCACGCCCGGAGAGACCCGGTACTTC. Protein product: CASSFGTTPGETRYF.

This clonotype showed up just once. The junction departs from germline at one end; a sequencing error may be responsible. The CDR3 DNA is TGCACCAGCAGCCAAGACGTTCCGGGCAGTTCGGACACTGAAGCTCTCTTT. Its protein product is CTSSQDVPGSSDTEALF. The chain is built from TRBV4-3 and TRBJ1-1; D is possibly TRBD1 (5 bases). CDR3 length: 17 amino acids. The germline V gene has CDR1 LGHNA and CDR2 YSLEER.

As to this clonotype: A read error is possible here, since a much larger clone lies one base away. The chain uses TRBV6-2 or TRBV6-3 and TRBJ2-1; 7 bases agree with TRBD2. The CDR3 is made up of 13 amino acids. Germline values: CDR1 MNHEY, CDR2 SVGEGT. V shed 9 bases and J 4 bases; nucleotides not matched to a gene: 6. The CDR3 is CASGTMLYNEQFF. In nucleotides, the CDR3 is TGTGCCAGTGGGACTATGCTTTACAATGAGCAGTTCTTC.

A word on this clonotype: A read error may produce the germline difference seen at one junction end. The chain is built from TRBV4-2 and TRBJ1-1; the match to TRBD1 covers 8 bases. The CDR3 is made up of 15 amino acids. CDR1 is LGHNA, CDR2 YNFKEQ, per germline. CDR3 in DNA: TGTGTCAGCAGCCTACAGGGGGATATGAACACTGAAGCTCTCTTT. Translation: CVSSLQGDMNTEALF.

The chain is built from TRBV6-1 and TRBJ1-5; 11 bases align to TRBD1. CDR1 MNHNS and CDR2 SASEGT come from the germline V gene. CDR3 length equals 14 residues. V trimming: 7 bases; J trimming: 9 bases; junction bases outside the gene matches: 8. The CDR3 coding sequence is TGTGCCAGCAAGGACGGGACAGGGGGGGGGCCCCAGCATTTT. Translating gives CASKDGTGGGPQHF.

The chain uses TRBV11-2 and TRBJ2-1; D is unclear. Deletions cut 0 bases from V and 4 bases from J, with 10 bases between. Germline V gene data show CDR1 as SGHAT and CDR2 as FQNNGV. The CDR3 sequence is 15 residues long. CDR3 protein: CASSLDQELYNEQFF. CDR3 bases: TGTGCCAGCAGCTTAGACCAAGAGTTATACAATGAGCAGTTCTTC.

About this clonotype itself: Mismatch with germline at one junction end may stem from a read error. This sequence joins TRBV4-3 and TRBJ2-7, with TRBD1 matching 10 bases. The end of the DNA fits TRBJ2-1 better, so the J call may be wrong. The germline CDR1 and CDR2 sequences are LGHNA and YSLEER. CDR3 size: 14 residues. CDR3: CTSSSRTGGDEQFF. The CDR3 nucleotides read TGCACCAGCAGTTCAAGGACAGGGGGTGACGAGCAGTTCTTC.

Regarding this clonotype: At one end, the junction sequence differs from germline, possibly due to a read error. The CDR3 spells CARSDTGTAGAQRF. The DNA of the CDR3 is TGTGCCAGGAGTGATACCGGGACCGCGGGGGCCCAGCGCTTC. The chain combines TRBV6-5 with TRBJ2-5; possible D gene TRBD2, 7 bases. Germline V CDR1 and CDR2: MNHEY, SVGAGI. The CDR3 sequence is 14 residues long.

This CDR3 is CSARDASELRCEQYF. The CDR3 DNA is TGCAGTGCTAGAGATGCTAGCGAACTTCGCTGCGAACAGTACTTC. The V gene is TRBV20-1, the J gene TRBJ2-7; possible D gene TRBD2, 6 bases. Per germline, CDR1 DFQATT and CDR2 SNEGSKA (reference sequence). This CDR3 comprises 15 residues. The V and J ends lost 0 bases and 10 bases respectively, with 22 bases between them.

The J gene is TRBJ1-5, the V gene TRBV7-2, with TRBD1 matching 11 bases. This CDR3 is 15 amino acids long. With V trimmed by 5 bases and J by 6 bases, 6 bases remained unmatched. From germline, CDR1 is SGHTA and CDR2 FQGNSA. The CDR3 here is CASSTQDRGRQPQHF. Written as DNA, the CDR3 is TGTGCCAGCAGCACCCAGGACAGGGGGCGTCAGCCCCAGCATTTT.

Turning to this clonotype: The junction departs from the called germline gene at one end, perhaps through a read error. This chain uses TRBV20-1 with TRBJ1-5; no reliable D call. CDR1 is DFQATT and CDR2 is SNEGSKA in the germline V gene (reference sequence). The CDR3 has 14 residues. CDR3 region: CSARDRRCNQPQDF. CDR3 nucleotides: TGCAGTGCTAGAGATCGCAGGTGCAATCAGCCCCAGGATTTT.

This clonotype appeared many times. V gene TRBV20-1 combines with J gene TRBJ2-1, with TRBD2 matching over 9 bases. In germline, CDR1 is DFQATT, CDR2 SNEGSKA (reference sequence). The CDR3 has 14 amino acids. Unmatched junction bases numbered 7, after V lost 3 bases and J lost 7 bases. CDR3 sequence reads: CSARRLAGKNEQFF. Here the CDR3 DNA reads TGCAGTGCTAGGAGGCTAGCGGGAAAGAATGAGCAGTTCTTC.

The chain is built from TRBV12-5 and TRBJ1-4; the D gene is possibly TRBD1 (5 bases). The CDR3 is 16 residues long. Germline values: CDR1 LGHNT, CDR2 FRNRAP. V dropped 8 bases and J dropped 8 bases, with 24 bases sitting between them. Written as DNA, the CDR3 is TGTGCTAGTACTTTGGTAAATCGAGGGGATGGAGAAAAACTGTTTTTT. Its protein is CASTLVNRGDGEKLFF. Supplemented by reference TRBV12-5 and TRBJ1-4, the full variable domain reads DARVTQTPRHKVTEMGQEVTMRCQPILGHNTVFWYRQTMMQGLELLAYFRNRAPLDDSGMPKDRFSAEMPDATLATLKIQPSEPRDSAVYFCASTLVNRGDGEKLFFGSGTQLSVL.

This clonotype was detected ten times or more. The rearrangement uses TRBV5-4 and TRBJ2-5; possibly TRBD2 for D (5 bases). There are 14 residues in the CDR3. The germline gives CDR1 SGHNT, CDR2 YYREEE (reference sequence). V shed 4 bases and J shed 1 base, with 11 bases lying between them. CDR3 DNA: TGTGCCAGCAGCCTCTACGGGATCCAAGAGACCCAGTACTTC. Translated, it gives CASSLYGIQETQYF.